Sequencing of this TCR beta chain was carried out in a study of naive and memory T cell subsets. Study-level findings and limits: Over 95% of naive TCR sequences appeared only once after error correction, unlike memory subsets. Between naive and memory subsets, TCR abundance power law exponents differed. In CD4 and CD8 cells, diversity dropped from naive through EMRA. A few larger clonotypes appeared in naive repertoires, especially CD8, possibly memory cells re-expressing CD45RA. RNA-based TCR counts may shift with T cell activation and differentiation.

The beta constant-region primer was an equimolar mix of two oligonucleotides covering TRBC1 and TRBC2. Ligated cDNA was amplified by four rounds of PCR with nested alpha and beta constant-region primers and SP2. TCRdb passed the UMI-ligation and nested PCR reads through MiXCR, listing each CDR3 protein once. The table lists under 150,000 distinct CDR3 sequences, about 20% of them singletons. Germline CDR1 SEHNR, CDR2 FQNEAQ (reference sequence). The CDR3 contains 15 residues. V lost 0 bases, J lost 2 bases, and 11 bases lay in between. With respect to this clonotype: Its antigen is not identified.

V gene TRBV7-9 combines with J gene TRBJ2-7; D is undetermined. Sequencing used naive CD8+ T cells from blood. The receptor was derived from a human donor in good health. CDR3 bases: TGTGCCAGCAGCTTAGCGTCTGGGAATGCCTACGAGCAGTACTTC. It translates to CASSLASGNAYEQYF.